This TCR beta chain was profiled in a study of blood T cells in healthy people across ages. The CDR3 totals 14 residues. Germline V gene data show CDR1 as SQVTM and CDR2 as ANQGSEA. The V end lost 7 bases, the J end lost 5 bases, and 20 bases lay between the germline ends. This clonotype has a count of ten or more. Its antigen remains unidentified. The study isolated at least 6.5 million PBMCs from each sample. Per sample, at least 5 micrograms of total RNA were extracted. A second roughly 6 to 12 cycle PCR used barcoded and J-beta primers. One entry per CDR3 protein results from TCRdb running MiXCR on the 5' RACE reads. The sample gives 1.5 million to 2 million distinct CDR3 sequences, under 30% of which show up once; about 7.7% is in the top ten. The study's findings and limits: Aged donors had fewer naive CD4+ cells and lower diversity than long-lived donors.

Material for sequencing was blood. This chain connects TRBV29-1 to TRBJ2-5; a possible D gene is TRBD1 (6 bases). The source is a woman aged 25 to 39 in good health. CDR3 nucleotides: TGCAGCGCCGCAGGGGTTGGGATTCGGGAGACCCAGTACTTC. This translates into CSAAGVGIRETQYF.